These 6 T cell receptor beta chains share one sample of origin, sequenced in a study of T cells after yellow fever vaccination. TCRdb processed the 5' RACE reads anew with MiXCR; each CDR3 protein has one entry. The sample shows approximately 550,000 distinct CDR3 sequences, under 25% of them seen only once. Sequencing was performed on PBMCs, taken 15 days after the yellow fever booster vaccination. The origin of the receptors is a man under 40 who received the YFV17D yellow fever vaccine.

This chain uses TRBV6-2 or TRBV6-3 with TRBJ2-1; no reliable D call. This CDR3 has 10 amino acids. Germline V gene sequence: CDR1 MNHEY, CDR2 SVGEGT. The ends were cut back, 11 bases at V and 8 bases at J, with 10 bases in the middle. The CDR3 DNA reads TGTGCCGGTGGATTCGATGAGCAGTTCTTC. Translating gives CAGGFDEQFF.

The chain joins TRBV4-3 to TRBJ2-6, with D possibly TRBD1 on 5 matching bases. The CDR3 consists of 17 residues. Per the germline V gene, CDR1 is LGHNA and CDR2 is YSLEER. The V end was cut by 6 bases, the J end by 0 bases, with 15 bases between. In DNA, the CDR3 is TGCGCCAGCAGTACTGGACACCTAAGCTCTGGGGCCAACGTCCTGACTTTC. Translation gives CASSTGHLSSGANVLTF.

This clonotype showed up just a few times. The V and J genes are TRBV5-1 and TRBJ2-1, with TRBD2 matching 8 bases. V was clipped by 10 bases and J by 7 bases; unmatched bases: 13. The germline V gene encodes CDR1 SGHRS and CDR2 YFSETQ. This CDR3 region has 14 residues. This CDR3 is CAVGSGGPQNEQFF. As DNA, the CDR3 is TGCGCCGTGGGCTCGGGAGGGCCTCAGAATGAGCAGTTCTTC. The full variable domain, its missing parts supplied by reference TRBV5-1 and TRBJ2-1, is KAGVTQTPRYLIKTRGQQVTLSCSPISGHRSVSWYQQTPGQGLQFLFEYFSETQRNKGNFPGRFSGRQFSNSRSEMNVSTLELGDSALYLCAVGSGGPQNEQFFGPGTRLTVL.

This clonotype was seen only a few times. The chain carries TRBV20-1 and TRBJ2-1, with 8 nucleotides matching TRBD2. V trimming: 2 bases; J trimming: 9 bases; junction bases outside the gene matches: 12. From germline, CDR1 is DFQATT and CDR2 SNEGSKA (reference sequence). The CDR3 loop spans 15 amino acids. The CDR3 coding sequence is TGCAGTGCTAGAAAGGGTAGCGGGAATTCTCCTGAGCAGTTCTTC. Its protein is CSARKGSGNSPEQFF.

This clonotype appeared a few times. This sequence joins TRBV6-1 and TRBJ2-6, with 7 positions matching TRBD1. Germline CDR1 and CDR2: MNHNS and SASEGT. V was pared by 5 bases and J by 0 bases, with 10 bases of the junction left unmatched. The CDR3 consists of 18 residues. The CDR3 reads CASSPSGTVISGANVLTF. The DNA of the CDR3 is TGTGCCAGCAGTCCCTCCGGGACAGTGATCTCTGGGGCCAACGTCCTGACTTTC.

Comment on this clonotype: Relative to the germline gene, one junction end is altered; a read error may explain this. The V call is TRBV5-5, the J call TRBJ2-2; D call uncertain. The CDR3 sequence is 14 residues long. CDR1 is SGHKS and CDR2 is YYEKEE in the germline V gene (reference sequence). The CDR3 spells CASGLWQLGADLFF. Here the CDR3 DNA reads TGTGCCAGCGGCTTGTGGCAGCTCGGCGCGGACCTGTTTTTT.